One and the same sample provided the 24 T cell receptor beta chains below, sequenced in a study of T cell responses to AZD1222 COVID-19 vaccine. Only in-frame clones appear in the TCRdb table, and some are missing; sequencing was by immunoSEQ multiplex PCR. The table records some 19,000 clones, approximately 82% of them present only once. This specimen consisted of peripheral blood, obtained on day 0 of AZD1222 vaccination. The origin of the receptors is an adult in good health.

V usage is TRBV7-3 and J usage is TRBJ2-3; D is undetermined. This CDR3 has 14 amino acids. Per the germline V gene, CDR1 is SGHTA and CDR2 is FQGTGA. Trimming took 5 bases from V and 8 from J, leaving 17 bases between them. CDR3 sequence: CASSLGSLSGTQYF. CDR3 DNA sequence: TGTGCCAGCAGCCTAGGCAGTTTATCCGGTACGCAGTATTTT.

The chain carries TRBV3-1 (or the pseudogene TRBV3-2) and TRBJ1-3, with D possibly matching TRBD1 (6 bases). CDR1 and CDR2 (germline): LGHDT, YNNKEL (reference sequence). The CDR3 sequence is 17 residues long. Trimming cost V 1 base and J 3 bases, with 16 bases left between them. The CDR3 region has the DNA TGTGCCAGCAGCCAAGGGTTTATAGGGGGGAATGGAAACACCATATATTTT. Its translation is CASSQGFIGGNGNTIYF.

The sample holds one count of this clone. The chain recombines TRBV7-8 with TRBJ2-3, with 9 bases aligning to TRBD1. CDR1 and CDR2 (germline): SGHVS, FQNEAQ. J lost 2 bases, V lost 4 bases, and 7 bases had no gene match. The CDR3 has 16 residues. For the CDR3, the DNA is TGTGCCAGCAGCTCCGGACAGGGGCTGAACACAGATACGCAGTATTTT. Translating gives CASSSGQGLNTDTQYF.

This chain uses TRBV19 with TRBJ2-3; 9 nucleotides line up with TRBD1. Trimming removed 8 bases from V and 4 bases from J; junction bases left unmatched: 7. This CDR3 spans 14 amino acids. Per germline, CDR1 LNHDA and CDR2 SQIVND (reference sequence). The DNA of the CDR3 is TGTGCCAGTTGCCCGGGACAGGGCTCAGATACGCAGTATTTT. Translating it yields CASCPGQGSDTQYF.

The CDR3 region has the DNA TGCGCCAGCAGCTTGGAGGGAACACGGGGGTCTGGCTACACCTTC. Protein: CASSLEGTRGSGYTF. The rearrangement joins TRBV5-1 to TRBJ1-2, with TRBD1 as a possible D gene (5 bases). CDR3 length: 15 residues. The V gene lost 0 bases and the J gene lost 7 bases, with 16 bases spanning the gap. The V gene's germline CDR1 is SGHRS and CDR2 YFSETQ.

The chain uses TRBV19 and TRBJ1-5; TRBD1 aligns across 10 bases. The CDR3 is 15 residues long. V was pared by 3 bases and J by 6 bases, with 5 bases of the junction left unmatched. The germline gives CDR1 LNHDA, CDR2 SQIVND (reference sequence). The CDR3 loop is CASSMGTGDLQPQHF. The CDR3 DNA reads as TGTGCCAGTAGTATGGGGACAGGGGATCTTCAGCCCCAGCATTTT. Drawing the rest from reference TRBV19 and TRBJ1-5, the complete variable domain is DGGITQSPKYLFRKEGQNVTLSCEQNLNHDAMYWYRQDPGQGLRLIYYSQIVNDFQKGDIAEGYSVSREKKESFPLTVTSAQKNPTAFYLCASSMGTGDLQPQHFGDGTRLSIL.

This rearrangement joins TRBV5-4 to TRBJ2-1; 8 nucleotides align to TRBD2. The V and J ends lost 3 bases and 4 bases, in that order; junction bases with no gene match: 9. The CDR3 has 16 residues. CDR1 SGHNT and CDR2 YYREEE come from the germline V gene (reference sequence). CDR3: CASSWGSSGSYNEQFF. DNA of the CDR3: TGTGCCAGCAGCTGGGGGTCTAGCGGGTCATACAATGAGCAGTTCTTC.

The rearrangement links TRBV27 to TRBJ2-1, with TRBD1 identical over 8 bases. The CDR3 covers 17 residues. Germline values: CDR1 MNHEY, CDR2 SMNVEV (reference sequence). V was clipped by 5 bases and J by 0 bases; unmatched bases: 9. The CDR3 sequence: CASSHSGGSSSYNEQFF. In DNA, the CDR3 is TGTGCCAGCAGTCATTCAGGGGGCTCTAGCTCCTACAATGAGCAGTTCTTC.

This sequence joins TRBV7-3 and TRBJ2-1; D possibly corresponds to TRBD2 (6 bases). From germline, CDR1 is SGHTA and CDR2 FQGTGA. The V end lost 5 bases, the J end lost 5 bases, and 10 bases lay between the germline ends. The CDR3 totals 13 residues. The CDR3: CASSQTSNNEQFF. Written as DNA, the CDR3 is TGTGCCAGCAGCCAAACTAGCAACAATGAGCAGTTCTTC. Variable domain in full (rest from reference TRBV7-3 and TRBJ2-1): GAGVSQTPSNKVTEKGKYVELRCDPISGHTALYWYRQSLGQGPEFLIYFQGTGAADDSGLPNDRFFAVRPEGSVSTLKIQRTERGDSAVYLCASSQTSNNEQFFGPGTRLTVL.

This chain links TRBV11-2 with TRBJ2-2, with TRBD1 as a possible D gene (5 bases). Germline CDR1 is SGHAT and CDR2 is FQNNGV. V lost 7 bases and J 3 bases, leaving 15 bases between the germline ends. The CDR3 covers 15 residues. CDR3: CASKIGRDYTGELFF. CDR3 nucleotide sequence: TGTGCCAGCAAAATCGGCAGGGATTACACCGGGGAGCTGTTTTTT.

This chain connects TRBV5-1 to TRBJ2-3; 7 nucleotides line up with TRBD1. J was trimmed by 5 bases and V by 0 bases; bases with no gene match: 6. The CDR3 contains 15 residues. Per the germline V gene, CDR1 is SGHRS and CDR2 is YFSETQ. This CDR3 is CASSLGGTVRDTQYF. The CDR3 DNA reads TGCGCCAGCAGCTTGGGGGGGACAGTTAGAGATACGCAGTATTTT.

This chain connects TRBV6-1 to TRBJ1-4; 7 bases match TRBD1. The CDR3 totals 16 residues. Trimming cost V 4 bases and J 3 bases; bases outside gene matches: 8. CDR1 and CDR2 (germline): MNHNS, SASEGT. As DNA, the CDR3 is TGTGCCAGCAGTGGTACAGGGGTAATAGCTAATGAAAAACTGTTTTTT. It yields the protein CASSGTGVIANEKLFF.

The chain is built from TRBV28 and TRBJ2-3; 11 bases are a match to TRBD2. Germline assignment: CDR1 MDHEN and CDR2 SYDVKM. CDR3 length: 17 residues. V shed 4 bases and J 5 bases; nucleotides not matched to a gene: 11. The CDR3 nucleotides read TGTGCCAGCAGTTCTCTATATAGCGGGAGGGCCTTAGATACGCAGTATTTT. Amino acids: CASSSLYSGRALDTQYF.

This chain uses TRBV4-2 with TRBJ2-3; D is possibly TRBD2 (6 bases). The CDR3 has 19 residues. CDR1 is LGHNA and CDR2 is YNFKEQ in the germline V gene. V lost 0 bases and J lost 6, with 25 bases in between. This chain's CDR3 is CASSQENIGRGLPYDTQYF. The DNA of the CDR3 is TGTGCCAGCAGCCAAGAAAACATAGGGCGGGGCCTTCCCTACGATACGCAGTATTTT.

This rearrangement joins TRBV7-2 to TRBJ2-2; D unclear. V lost 3 bases to trimming and J lost 5 bases, with 4 bases between them. The germline V gene has CDR1 SGHTA and CDR2 FQGNSA. CDR3 length: 12 amino acids. The CDR3 DNA follows: TGTGCCAGCAGCTTTGTTACCGGGGAGCTGTTTTTT. This sequence encodes CASSFVTGELFF. Complete variable domain (other parts from reference TRBV7-2 and TRBJ2-2): GAGVSQSPSNKVTEKGKDVELRCDPISGHTALYWYRQSLGQGLEFLIYFQGNSAPDKSGLPSDRFSAERTGGSVSTLTIQRTQQEDSAVYLCASSFVTGELFFGEGSRLTVL.

V gene TRBV7-2 combines with J gene TRBJ2-3; 9 nucleotides align to TRBD2. The CDR3 consists of 18 residues. CDR1 is SGHTA, CDR2 FQGNSA, per germline. Unmatched junction bases numbered 13, after V lost 2 bases and J lost 4 bases. CDR3 DNA sequence: TGTGCCAGCAGCTTAATCGGACTAGATAGCGGGAGCTCAGATACGCAGTATTTT. It codes for CASSLIGLDSGSSDTQYF.

The chain couples TRBV5-6 to TRBJ2-7; 11 bases line up with TRBD2. Germline V gene lookup returns CDR1 SGHDT and CDR2 YYEEEE. V shed 0 bases, J shed 2 bases, and the junction held 4 bases outside the gene matches. CDR3 length: 16 amino acids. The CDR3 DNA is TGTGCCAGCAGCTTGGGACTAGCGGGGAAGACCTACGAGCAGTACTTC. Translated, it gives CASSLGLAGKTYEQYF. The complete variable domain, with remaining parts taken from reference TRBV5-6 and TRBJ2-7, reads DAGVTQSPTHLIKTRGQQVTLRCSPKSGHDTVSWYQQALGQGPQFIFQYYEEEERQRGNFPDRFSGHQFPNYSSELNVNALLLGDSALYLCASSLGLAGKTYEQYFGPGTRLTVT.

V usage is TRBV3-1 (or the pseudogene TRBV3-2) and J usage is TRBJ1-1, with D hard to call. CDR1 is LGHDT and CDR2 is YNNKEL in the germline V gene (reference sequence). There are 17 residues in the CDR3. V dropped 2 bases and J dropped 2 bases, with 18 bases sitting between them. CDR3 sequence: CASSQLRIQEENTEAFF. CDR3 in DNA: TGTGCCAGCAGCCAATTACGTATCCAGGAGGAAAACACTGAAGCTTTCTTT.

The table lists this clone with a count of one. The V call is TRBV7-3, the J call TRBJ2-2; 7 positions match TRBD2. The CDR3 length is 16 residues. V was pared by 5 bases and J by 4 bases, with 10 bases of the junction left unmatched. Germline-derived CDR1 and CDR2 are SGHTA and FQGTGA. CDR3 residues: CASSPGDIAGTGELFF. CDR3 DNA sequence: TGTGCCAGCAGCCCCGGTGATATAGCGGGCACCGGGGAGCTGTTTTTT.

As DNA, the CDR3 is TGTGCCAGCAGTGCAGAGTTGAACACTGAAGCTTTCTTT. Its protein is CASSAELNTEAFF. V and J are TRBV6-4 and TRBJ1-1; D unclear. The germline V and J ends were trimmed by 4 bases and 0 bases, with 6 bases remaining between them. The CDR3 spans 13 residues. CDR1 is MRHNA and CDR2 is SNTAGT in the germline V gene.

This clone appeared a single time. This sequence joins TRBV4-1 and TRBJ2-7, with D perhaps TRBD2 (5 bases). Germline V gene sequence: CDR1 MGHRA, CDR2 YSYEKL. The V end was cut by 4 bases, the J end by 3 bases, with 19 bases between. This CDR3 comprises 16 residues. The CDR3 region has the DNA TGCGCCAGCAGCCTTTCCCGGGATCAGAGAATCTACGAGCAGTACTTC. It codes for CASSLSRDQRIYEQYF.

The chain employs TRBV6-5 and TRBJ1-2; 11 bases agree with TRBD1. CDR3 length: 13 residues. With V trimmed by 7 bases and J by 6 bases, 4 bases remained unmatched. Germline V gene sequence: CDR1 MNHEY, CDR2 SVGAGI. DNA of the CDR3: TGTGCCAGCACCCGGGGACAGGGGGATGGCTACACCTTC. Its translation is CASTRGQGDGYTF.

The chain couples TRBV2 to TRBJ2-7, with 9 bases aligning to TRBD1. The CDR3 extends over 13 amino acids. CDR1 and CDR2 (germline): SNHLY, FYNNEI. V lost 7 bases, J lost 4 bases, and 5 bases stayed unmatched. For the CDR3, the DNA is TGTGCCAGCACCATGGACAGGGGATACGAGCAGTACTTC. Its translation: CASTMDRGYEQYF.

This chain links TRBV29-1 with TRBJ2-7; D ambiguous. Trimming stripped 7 bases from V and 0 bases from J, with 13 bases between. The CDR3 covers 13 residues. The V gene's germline CDR1 is SQVTM and CDR2 ANQGSEA. The CDR3 nucleotides are TGCAGCGCCGCCGGCATGAGCTCCTACGAGCAGTACTTC. It yields the protein CSAAGMSSYEQYF.